These T cell receptor beta chains were read from a single sample in a study of T-cell memory formation after mild COVID-19. TCRdb reanalysed the 5' RACE reads using MiXCR and keeps one entry per CDR3 protein. The repertoire holds hundreds of thousands of distinct CDR3 sequences, with less than 25% as singletons. The sequenced sample was PBMCs or a T cell subset sorted from them (not recorded which). These receptors were collected from an adult woman who had mild COVID-19 (a few samples of this study predate the infection). Cell type and time point are not known. The CDR3 runs from the conserved cysteine through the conserved F or W. A D gene is named only where the DNA matches it firmly. Part of the rows lack a size; the others show once, few, many or a class for expanded clones.

TRBJ2-1 | few | TRBV12-3/TRBV12-4 | - | TGTGCCAGCAGTTTACCGGACCCCCCAGGCCACAATGAGCAGTTCTTC | CASSLPDPPGHNEQFF
TRBJ1-2 | many | TRBV5-1 | TRBD1 | TGCGCCAGCAGCCATGGGACAGGGAGCGGCTACACCTTC | CASSHGTGSGYTF
TRBJ2-5 | - | TRBV30 | - | TGTGCCTGGAGTGTACTCTACACCCAGTACTTC | CAWSVLYTQYF
TRBJ2-7 | - | TRBV5-1 | - | TGCGCCAGCAGCCGGTACGTGAAAGAAAACGAGCAGTACTTC | CASSRYVKENEQYF
TRBJ2-1 | few | TRBV5-1 | - | TGCGCCAGCAGCTTGACACAACAAGCAAGCTCCTACAATGAGCAGTTCTTC | CASSLTQQASSYNEQFF
TRBJ2-7 | - | TRBV7-9 | - | TGTGCCAGCAGCTCCTCCCGTTTTCGGGTAGGGAACGACGCCTACGAGCAGTACTTC | CASSSSRFRVGNDAYEQYF
TRBJ2-5 | many | TRBV3-1 | - | TGTGCCAGCAGCCAAGTAGAGACCCAGTACTTC | CASSQVETQYF
TRBJ2-7 | - | TRBV5-4 | - | TGTGCCAGCAGCTTGAAGGACCAATGGGACGAGCAGTACTTC | CASSLKDQWDEQYF
TRBJ2-7 | few | TRBV7-2 | TRBD2 | TGTGCCAGCAGCTTAGCGGCCGGGACTAGCGTCCCCGGCGAGCAGTACTTC | CASSLAAGTSVPGEQYF
TRBJ1-4 | few | TRBV20-1 | - | TGCAGTGCGGGACGGCTAAATGAAAAACTGTTTTTT | CSAGRLNEKLFF
TRBJ2-7 | - | TRBV28 | - | TGTGCCAGCAGTTTAATCGATGGCCCCTACGAGCAGTACTTC | CASSLIDGPYEQYF
TRBJ2-2 | few | TRBV24-1 | TRBD1 | TGTGCCACCAAGGAAGCCGGGACAGGGTCGGGGGAGCTGTTTTTT | CATKEAGTGSGELFF
TRBJ2-3 | - | TRBV28 | - | TGTGCCAGCACCCTGGGCCTATCGGGCACAGATACGCAGTATTTT | CASTLGLSGTDTQYF
TRBJ1-6 | few | TRBV2 | - | TGTGCCAGCAGCCAAGGGGGGCATTCACCCCTCCACTTT | CASSQGGHSPLHF
TRBJ2-7 | - | TRBV6-5 | TRBD2 | TGTGCCAGCAGTGCCGGCGGGGGAGGCTACGAGCAGTACTTC | CASSAGGGGYEQYF
TRBJ2-3 | few | TRBV2 | - | TGTGCCAGCAGTGACGGGGTTGACACAGATACGCAGTATTTT | CASSDGVDTDTQYF
TRBJ2-7 | - | TRBV27 | - | TGTGCCAGCAGTTTAAGGGGTCCGAACTACGAGCAGTACTTC | CASSLRGPNYEQYF
TRBJ2-1 | few | TRBV6-6 | - | TGTGCCAGCAGTTACACGGGAGCTCTAAACAATGAGCAGTTCTTC | CASSYTGALNNEQFF
TRBJ1-6 | once | TRBV6-1 | TRBD1 | TGTGCCAGCAGTGCCGAACAGGGGACGCCTCGCCACCTCCACTTT | CASSAEQGTPRHLHF
TRBJ2-3 | many | TRBV7-9 | TRBD2 | TGTGCCAGCAGCTTACTAGCGGGAGAAACAGATACGCAGTATTTT | CASSLLAGETDTQYF
TRBJ2-2 | - | TRBV10-3 | - | TGTGCCATCAGTCGAGAGGTCACTTGGGAGCTGTTTTTT | CAISREVTWELFF
TRBJ2-2 | many | TRBV5-1 | - | TGCGCCAGCGTACTACAGGCCTCGGGCACCGGGGAGCTGTTTTTT | CASVLQASGTGELFF
TRBJ2-1 | - | TRBV6-5 | - | TGTGCCAGCAGTTACCAGACAGGCCGACCTTACAATGAGCAGTTCTTC | CASSYQTGRPYNEQFF
TRBJ2-7 | few | TRBV20-1 | - | TGCAGTGCTAAGACAGGCCCAGGGGAGCAGTACTTC | CSAKTGPGEQYF
TRBJ2-7 | few | TRBV7-2 | - | TGTGCCAGCAGCTTAAGGTCGGACGAGCAGTACTTC | CASSLRSDEQYF
TRBJ2-2 | - | TRBV5-1 | - | TGCGCCAGTCTGGGGCCTGCCGGGGAGCTGTTTTTT | CASLGPAGELFF
TRBJ2-1 | - | TRBV24-1 | TRBD1 | TGTGCCACCAGTGATTCGGACAGGGGCCCCTACAATGAGCAGTTCTTC | CATSDSDRGPYNEQFF
TRBJ2-3 | - | TRBV7-2 | TRBD2 | TGTGCCAGCAGCTTCCGGGCTAGCGGGAGAGATACGCAGTATTTT | CASSFRASGRDTQYF
TRBJ2-7 | few | TRBV5-1 | TRBD2 | TGCGCCAGCAGCCCGGGTAGGGTAGTAGCGGGGACTACCTACGAGCAGTACTTC | CASSPGRVVAGTTYEQYF
TRBJ2-7 | few | TRBV9 | TRBD2 | TGTGCCAGCAGCGCACGGAGCGGGAATTACGAGCAGTACTTC | CASSARSGNYEQYF
TRBJ1-2 | few | TRBV12-3/TRBV12-4 | - | TGTGCCAGCAGTTTGGTGCTTTTGAATGGCTACACCTTC | CASSLVLLNGYTF
TRBJ2-3 | few | TRBV29-1 | TRBD2 | TGCAGCGTGCGGGTCGGGACTAGGGGCACAGATACGCAGTATTTT | CSVRVGTRGTDTQYF
TRBJ1-5 | few | TRBV7-6 | - | TGTGCCAGCAGCCCCGGTCCGCAACGGGGTCAGCCCCAGCATTTT | CASSPGPQRGQPQHF
TRBJ1-1 | few | TRBV12-3/TRBV12-4 | - | TGTGCCAGCAGTTTATCAGGGGTTGCTGCTGAAGCTTTCTTT | CASSLSGVAAEAFF
TRBJ1-4 | - | TRBV5-5 | - | TGTGCCAGCAGCTTGGGTGGCAGCTTTAATGAAAAACTGTTTTTT | CASSLGGSFNEKLFF
TRBJ1-5 | few | TRBV3-1 | - | TGTGCCAGCAGCCAATCGGGTCCCCAGCATTTT | CASSQSGPQHF
TRBJ1-2 | few | TRBV20-1 | - | TGCAGTGCTAGATGGACAGCCGGCTACACCTTC | CSARWTAGYTF
TRBJ2-7 | - | TRBV24-1 | - | TGTGCCACCAGTCGGGGCAGCTCCTACGAGCAGTACTTC | CATSRGSSYEQYF
TRBJ1-2 | - | TRBV24-1 | - | TGTGCCACCAGTGAAGGGACTTTTGGCTACACCTTC | CATSEGTFGYTF
TRBJ1-1 | - | TRBV23-1 | - | TGCGCCATACTAGGGCAGTTGAACACTGAAGCTTTCTTT | CAILGQLNTEAFF
TRBJ2-7 | few | TRBV3-1 | TRBD1 | TGTGCCAGCAGCCAAGATGCCGGGACAGGGGGAAACGAGCAGTACTTC | CASSQDAGTGGNEQYF
TRBJ1-2 | few | TRBV5-1 | - | TGCGCCAGCAGCTGGCGGTTTTTTAACTATGGCTACACCTTC | CASSWRFFNYGYTF
TRBJ1-6 | few | TRBV15 | - | TGTGCCACCAGCAGAGATGTGGGTTCACCCCTCCACTTT | CATSRDVGSPLHF
TRBJ1-2 | - | TRBV11-3 | - | TGTGCCAGCAGCTTAGTGGAGGGGACTAACTATGGCTACACCTTC | CASSLVEGTNYGYTF
TRBJ2-7 | - | TRBV4-3 | - | TGCGCCAGCAGCCAAGTTGTTGGGGGGTCCGAGCAGTACTTC | CASSQVVGGSEQYF
TRBJ1-1 | - | TRBV7-8 | - | TGTGCCAGCAGCTCCCTGGACGGAGAAGCTTTCTTT | CASSSLDGEAFF
TRBJ2-1 | - | TRBV7-2 | - | TGTGCCAGCAGCCTAGAGACAGTGGGACCACAGTTCTTC | CASSLETVGPQFF
TRBJ1-1 | - | TRBV7-9 | TRBD1 | TGTGCCAGCAGCTATCCGGGGGACAGGGAAAGTGAAGCTTTCTTT | CASSYPGDRESEAFF
TRBJ2-1 | few | TRBV7-3 | TRBD2 | TGTGCCAGCAGCCGTAGTAGCGGGGGGGCCCTTGAGCAGTTCTTC | CASSRSSGGALEQFF
TRBJ2-1 | - | TRBV11-2 | TRBD2 | TGTGCCAGCAGCTTAGATGGGGGACTAGCGTCGTACAATGAGCAGTTCTTC | CASSLDGGLASYNEQFF
TRBJ2-7 | - | TRBV29-1 | TRBD1 | TGCAGCGTTGAAGGGGACAGGGGGCTTAGCTCCTACGAGCAGTACTTC | CSVEGDRGLSSYEQYF
TRBJ2-7 | few | TRBV7-8 | - | TGTGCCAGCAGCTTAGCCGGAACAGGGAATACGTACGAGCAGTACTTC | CASSLAGTGNTYEQYF
TRBJ2-1 | few | TRBV24-1 | - | TGTGCCACCAGTGATTTCGCGGGAAATGAGCAGTTCTTC | CATSDFAGNEQFF
TRBJ2-3 | - | TRBV14 | - | TGTGCCAGCAGCCCCGCGGGACACTACACAGATACGCAGTATTTT | CASSPAGHYTDTQYF
TRBJ2-1 | - | TRBV6-5 | - | TGTGCCAGCAGTACACGACGCTACAATGAGCAGTTCTTC | CASSTRRYNEQFF
TRBJ1-1 | - | TRBV11-3 | - | TGTGCCAGCAGCATAGGGGGGGACGCAGGCGTGAACACTGAAGCTTTCTTT | CASSIGGDAGVNTEAFF
TRBJ2-2 | many | TRBV7-6 | - | TGTGCCAGCAGCTCTTTCCCGGCCGGGGAGCTGTTTTTT | CASSSFPAGELFF
TRBJ2-7 | - | TRBV29-1 | - | TGCAGCGTCCAAACCTACGAGCAGTACTTC | CSVQTYEQYF
TRBJ2-7 | many | TRBV5-1 | TRBD2 | TGCGCCAGCAGCGTCCCCAGGGATAGCGGGTTTTTCTACGAGCAGTACTTC | CASSVPRDSGFFYEQYF
TRBJ2-7 | - | TRBV15 | TRBD1 | TGTGCCACCAGCACGGGACAGGGGGTGGCAGAGCAGTACTTC | CATSTGQGVAEQYF